These 18 T cell receptor beta chains share one sample of origin, sequenced in a study of CD8+CD57+ T cells in acquired aplastic anemia. Sequenced patients had shown CD8+CD57+ cell expansion by flow cytometry. The use of genomic DNA as template underpinned the TCR beta VDJ and CDR3 profiling. TCRdb recomputed calls from the reads with MiXCR, one row per CDR3 protein. In the table there are just over 150,000 distinct CDR3 sequences, about 50% of which are singletons. Specimen: sorted CD4+, CD8+, or CD8+CD57+ T cells (not recorded which) from PBMCs. These receptors originate from a human donor with aplastic anemia.

The J gene is TRBJ2-3, the V gene TRBV6-1; 10 bases agree with TRBD2. The V gene's germline CDR1 is MNHNS and CDR2 SASEGT. The J segment lost 6 bases and the V segment lost 7 bases, leaving 10 bases of the junction unmatched. The CDR3 loop spans 15 amino acids. CDR3 loop: CASNAWTSGIDTQYF. The CDR3 DNA sequence: TGTGCCAGCAATGCATGGACTAGCGGTATTGATACGCAGTATTTT.

Remarks on this clonotype: A read error may account for a junction end that differs from germline. The V call is TRBV7-9, the J call TRBJ1-2; possible D gene TRBD1, 5 bases. From germline, CDR1 is SEHNR and CDR2 FQNEAQ (reference sequence). This CDR3 has 14 residues. The CDR3 is CASSFEGGAGGYAF. The CDR3 bases are TGTGCCAGCAGCTTCGAGGGAGGGGCCGGTGGCTACGCCTTC.

The chain has TRBV19 and TRBJ2-4, with D hard to call. This CDR3 region has 14 residues. CDR1 and CDR2 from the germline V gene are LNHDA and SQIVND (reference sequence). The V end lost 4 bases, the J end lost 5 bases, and 12 bases lay between the germline ends. CDR3 sequence (DNA): TGTGCCAGTAGTACACTCGGACGGCAAAACATTCAGTACTTC. Translating it yields CASSTLGRQNIQYF.

This clonotype was observed many times. The chain couples TRBV6-1 to TRBJ2-7, with 8 bases identical to TRBD2. This CDR3 comprises 13 residues. The trim removed 8 bases at V and 0 bases at J, leaving 3 bases unmatched. Germline assignment: CDR1 MNHNS and CDR2 SASEGT. The CDR3 sequence: CASGSGSSYEQYF. The CDR3 nucleotides read TGTGCCAGCGGGAGCGGGAGCTCCTACGAGCAGTACTTC.

This clonotype was detected many times. The chain is built from TRBV25-1 and TRBJ2-5, with unresolved D. Deletions cut 1 base from V and 0 bases from J, with 6 bases between. This CDR3 has 14 residues. Germline V CDR1 and CDR2: MGHDK, SYGVNS. In nucleotides, the CDR3 is TGTGCCAGCAGTGAATTCGGGTACCAAGAGACCCAGTACTTC. As protein: CASSEFGYQETQYF.

Worth noting for this clonotype: This likely comes from a read error, as the CDR3 has no conserved phenylalanine or tryptophan at its end. The limits of the CDR3 on the DNA are not certain, so only TCRdb's listed CDR3 is given. CDR3 sequence reads: CATRQANYGYIL. The V and J genes are TRBV24-1 and TRBJ1-2. Germline V lookup: CDR1 KGHDR, CDR2 SFDVKD. The CDR3 has 12 residues if both end residues are counted.

The chain combines TRBV9 with TRBJ2-2, with a weak D call TRBD1 (5 bases). Germline lookup yields CDR1 SGDLS and CDR2 YYNGEE. CDR3 length equals 16 residues. Trimming removed 2 bases from V and 0 bases from J, with 11 bases in between. This CDR3 is CASSVTGEANTGELFF. The CDR3 nucleotides are TGTGCCAGCAGCGTTACAGGAGAAGCGAACACCGGGGAGCTGTTTTTT.

A few counts support this clonotype. This sequence joins TRBV15 and TRBJ1-4; the match to TRBD1 covers 7 bases. CDR1 is LNHNV, CDR2 YYDKDF, per germline (reference sequence). The CDR3 spans 15 residues. The trim removed 2 bases at V and 8 bases at J, leaving 8 bases unmatched. CDR3: CATSRKTGESEKLFF. For the CDR3, the DNA is TGTGCCACCAGCAGAAAAACAGGGGAATCGGAAAAACTGTTTTTT.

The chain joins TRBV24-1 to TRBJ2-2; D gene ambiguous. Trimming removed 6 bases from V and 5 bases from J, with 12 bases in between. Germline V lookup: CDR1 KGHDR, CDR2 SFDVKD. The CDR3 spans 14 residues. The CDR3 region is CATSSGFGTGELFF. The CDR3 DNA is TGTGCCACCAGTTCTGGGTTTGGAACCGGGGAGCTGTTTTTT.

This clonotype appeared many times. The rearrangement links TRBV20-1 to TRBJ2-7, with 14 bases identical to TRBD2. The CDR3 runs to 18 residues. Germline lookup yields CDR1 DFQATT and CDR2 SNEGSKA (reference sequence). V lost 2 bases and J lost 2; bases outside the gene matches: 11. The DNA for the CDR3 is TGCAGTGCTAGAACCGTAGGGACTAGCGGGAGTTTAACCTACGAGCAGTACTTC. Translated: CSARTVGTSGSLTYEQYF.

This clonotype was counted a few times. V usage is TRBV6-1 and J usage is TRBJ2-3; the match to TRBD2 covers 7 bases. Germline V gene lookup returns CDR1 MNHNS and CDR2 SASEGT. This CDR3 region has 15 residues. Unmatched junction bases numbered 2, after V lost 1 base and J lost 1 base. The CDR3 nucleotides are TGTGCCAGCAGTGAAGGGGCGGGAGGCACAGATACGCAGTATTTT. Amino acid sequence: CASSEGAGGTDTQYF.

This clonotype was observed many times. The V and J genes are TRBV20-1 and TRBJ2-7, with 7 bases fitting TRBD2. Germline V gene sequence: CDR1 DFQATT, CDR2 SNEGSKA (reference sequence). CDR3 size: 15 residues. The V segment lost 0 bases and the J segment 3 bases; nucleotides outside the gene matches: 8. DNA for the CDR3: TGCAGTGCTAGAGATCTCGCGGGAGACCTCTACGAGCAGTACTTC. It specifies CSARDLAGDLYEQYF.

This clonotype was observed a few times. This rearrangement joins TRBV15 to TRBJ2-7; maybe TRBD2 (6 bases). The V end lost 5 bases, the J end lost 3 bases, and 11 bases lay between the germline ends. The V gene's germline CDR1 is LNHNV and CDR2 YYDKDF (reference sequence). CDR3 length: 13 amino acids. CDR3 region: CATSGAAGYEQYF. Written as DNA, the CDR3 is TGTGCCACCAGCGGCGCAGCGGGCTACGAGCAGTACTTC.

The chain uses TRBV6-1 and TRBJ2-3; D is uncertain. Per the germline V gene, CDR1 is MNHNS and CDR2 is SASEGT. The V gene lost 7 bases and the J gene lost 6 bases, with 11 bases spanning the gap. This CDR3 spans 12 amino acids. The CDR3 DNA sequence: TGTGCCAGCACCGATATAGTGGATACGCAGTATTTT. Translation gives CASTDIVDTQYF.

This clonotype was seen once. The rearrangement joins TRBV29-1 to TRBJ1-1; D unresolved. The CDR3 length is 13 residues. Germline V gene sequence: CDR1 SQVTM, CDR2 ANQGSEA. V lost 6 bases to trimming and J lost 0 bases, with 11 bases between them. The CDR3 sequence is CSVGNPMNTEAFF. As DNA, the CDR3 is TGCAGCGTCGGCAACCCGATGAACACTGAAGCTTTCTTT.

Remarks on this clonotype: A much bigger clone sits one base away, suggesting this may be a read error. This chain links TRBV5-1 with TRBJ2-1, with unresolved D. The CDR3 is made up of 14 amino acids. CDR1 and CDR2 from the germline V gene are SGHRS and YFSETQ. CDR3 bases: TGCGCCAGCAGCGCGGTGAGCTCCTACAATGAGCAGCTCTTC. Protein: CASSAVSSYNEQLF.

This clonotype appeared many times. V is TRBV7-3 and J is TRBJ2-2, with 12 bases matching TRBD2. Germline lookup yields CDR1 SGHTA and CDR2 FQGTGA. The V segment lost 5 bases and the J segment 5 bases; nucleotides outside the gene matches: 6. The CDR3 totals 16 residues. CDR3: CASSTTSGRWTGELFF. Written as DNA, the CDR3 is TGTGCCAGCAGCACCACTAGCGGGAGGTGGACCGGGGAGCTGTTTTTT.

The V and J genes are TRBV20-1 and TRBJ2-7; D not certain. CDR3 size: 14 residues. Trimming took off 0 bases at V and 0 bases at J, with 9 bases between the two ends. Looked up from germline, CDR1 is DFQATT and CDR2 is SNEGSKA (reference sequence). CDR3 amino acids: CSARDLDGSYEQYF. CDR3 DNA: TGCAGTGCTAGAGATCTAGACGGCTCCTACGAGCAGTACTTC.